This TCR beta chain was captured in a study of cytomegalovirus exposure and HLA in healthy donors. From germline, CDR1 is LGHNA and CDR2 YNFKEQ. After removal of 4 bases from V and 4 bases from J, the junction contained 6 bases not matched to a gene. This CDR3 contains 14 residues. 60 Vbeta and 13 Jbeta primers were used in PCR. Clones were read by immunoSEQ multiplex PCR, and TCRdb kept only the in-frame ones, dropping some. The sample holds approximately 190,000 clones, roughly four fifths seen once. The sequence was obtained from a man between 40 and 49 years old in good health and CMV-seropositive. The sequencing sample was made of PBMCs. This chain connects TRBV4-2 to TRBJ1-2, with 7 bases that match TRBD1. The CDR3 bases are TGTGCCAGCAGCCCCAGGGGGGCGAGCTATGGCTACACCTTC. Translating gives CASSPRGASYGYTF.